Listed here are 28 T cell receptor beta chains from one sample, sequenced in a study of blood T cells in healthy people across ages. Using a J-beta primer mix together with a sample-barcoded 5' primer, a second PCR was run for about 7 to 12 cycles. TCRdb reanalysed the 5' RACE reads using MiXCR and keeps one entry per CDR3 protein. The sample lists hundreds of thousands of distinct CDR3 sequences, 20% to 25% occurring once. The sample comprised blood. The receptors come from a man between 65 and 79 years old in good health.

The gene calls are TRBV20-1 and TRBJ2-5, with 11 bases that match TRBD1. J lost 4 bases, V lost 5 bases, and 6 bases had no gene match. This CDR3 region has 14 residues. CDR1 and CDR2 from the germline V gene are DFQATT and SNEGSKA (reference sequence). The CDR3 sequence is CSAGTGGFLETQYF. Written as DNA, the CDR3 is TGCAGTGCTGGGACAGGGGGTTTCTTAGAGACCCAGTACTTC.

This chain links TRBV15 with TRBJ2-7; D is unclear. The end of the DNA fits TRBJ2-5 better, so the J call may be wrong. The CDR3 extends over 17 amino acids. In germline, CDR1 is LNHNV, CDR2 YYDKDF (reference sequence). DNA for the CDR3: TGTGCCACCAGCAGAGATCGGTGGGATGAGTACCAAGAGACCCAGTACTTC. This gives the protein CATSRDRWDEYQETQYF.

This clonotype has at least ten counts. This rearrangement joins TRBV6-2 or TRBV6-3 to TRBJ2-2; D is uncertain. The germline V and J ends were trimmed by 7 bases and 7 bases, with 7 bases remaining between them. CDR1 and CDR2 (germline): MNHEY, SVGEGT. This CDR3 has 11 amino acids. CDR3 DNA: TGTGCCAGCAAAGAGAACGGGGAGCTGTTTTTT. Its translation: CASKENGELFF.

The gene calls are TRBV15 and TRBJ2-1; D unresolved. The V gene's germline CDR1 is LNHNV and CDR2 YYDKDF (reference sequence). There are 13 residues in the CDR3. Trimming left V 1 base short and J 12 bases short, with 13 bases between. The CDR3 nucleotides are TGTGCCACCAGCAGAGGCCAGATTGGTGGGCAGTTCTTC. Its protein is CATSRGQIGGQFF.

The CDR3 loop reads CASSLKGEYTEAFF. CDR3 DNA sequence: TGTGCCAGCAGTTTAAAGGGGGAGTACACTGAAGCTTTCTTT. V usage is TRBV12-3 or TRBV12-4 and J usage is TRBJ1-1; a possible D gene is TRBD1 (6 bases). The CDR3 totals 14 residues. The germline V and J ends were trimmed by 2 bases and 3 bases, with 10 bases remaining between them.

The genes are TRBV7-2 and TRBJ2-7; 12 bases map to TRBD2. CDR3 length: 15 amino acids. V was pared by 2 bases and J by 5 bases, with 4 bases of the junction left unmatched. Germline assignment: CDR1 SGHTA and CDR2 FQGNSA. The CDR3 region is CASSLSLAGGDEQYF. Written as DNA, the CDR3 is TGTGCCAGCAGCTTAAGCCTAGCGGGAGGGGACGAGCAGTACTTC.

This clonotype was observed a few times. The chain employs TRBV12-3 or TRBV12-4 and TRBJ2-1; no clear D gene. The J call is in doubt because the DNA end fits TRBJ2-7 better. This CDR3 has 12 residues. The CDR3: CASTTSFGEQYF. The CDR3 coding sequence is TGTGCCAGCACTACCTCTTTTGGGGAGCAGTACTTC.

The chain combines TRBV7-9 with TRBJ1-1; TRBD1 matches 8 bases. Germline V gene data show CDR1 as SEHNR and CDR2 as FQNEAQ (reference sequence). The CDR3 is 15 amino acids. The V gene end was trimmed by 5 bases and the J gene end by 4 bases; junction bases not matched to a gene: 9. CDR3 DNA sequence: TGTGCCAGCAGCCGGACAGGGTTAGAGGGCACTGAAGCTTTCTTT. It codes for CASSRTGLEGTEAFF.

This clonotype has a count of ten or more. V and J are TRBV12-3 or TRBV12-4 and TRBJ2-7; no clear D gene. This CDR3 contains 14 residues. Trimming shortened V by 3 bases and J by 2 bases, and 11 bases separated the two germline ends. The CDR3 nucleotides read TGTGCCAGCAGTTTCCGACCCCCGGCCTACGAGCAGTACTTC. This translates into CASSFRPPAYEQYF.

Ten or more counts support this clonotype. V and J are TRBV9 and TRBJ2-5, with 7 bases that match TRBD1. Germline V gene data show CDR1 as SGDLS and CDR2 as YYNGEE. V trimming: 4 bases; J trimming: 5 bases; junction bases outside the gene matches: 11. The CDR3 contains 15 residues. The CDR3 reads CASSIDRVGSETQYF. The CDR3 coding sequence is TGTGCCAGCAGCATTGACAGGGTAGGGTCTGAGACCCAGTACTTC.

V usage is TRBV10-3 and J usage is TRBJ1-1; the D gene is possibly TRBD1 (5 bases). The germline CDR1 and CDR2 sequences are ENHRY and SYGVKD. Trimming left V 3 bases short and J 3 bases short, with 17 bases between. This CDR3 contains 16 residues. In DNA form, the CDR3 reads TGTGCCATCAGTGAAGTACAGGTTGGCGGTCACACTGAAGCTTTCTTT. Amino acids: CAISEVQVGGHTEAFF.

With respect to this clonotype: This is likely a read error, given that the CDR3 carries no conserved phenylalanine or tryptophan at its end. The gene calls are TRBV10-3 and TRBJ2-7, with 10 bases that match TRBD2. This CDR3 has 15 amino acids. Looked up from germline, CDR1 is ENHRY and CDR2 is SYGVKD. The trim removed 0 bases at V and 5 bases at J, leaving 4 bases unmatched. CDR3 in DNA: TGTGCCATCAGTGAGTCGCTAGCGGGAGTGGACGAGCAGTACTCC. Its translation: CAISESLAGVDEQYS.

The CDR3 coding sequence is TGTGCCAGCACGCGCGGGAGGGCCTTCAATGAGCAGTTCTTC. It codes for CASTRGRAFNEQFF. V usage is TRBV6-5 and J usage is TRBJ2-5; TRBD2 matches at 9 bases. The better agreement between TRBJ2-1 and the DNA end casts doubt on the J call. CDR1 and CDR2 (germline): MNHEY, SVGAGI. The CDR3 has 14 amino acids.

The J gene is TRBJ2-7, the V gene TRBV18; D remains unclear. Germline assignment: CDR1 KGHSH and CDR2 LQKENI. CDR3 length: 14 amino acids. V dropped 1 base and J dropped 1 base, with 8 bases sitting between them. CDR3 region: CASSPRLGSYEQYF. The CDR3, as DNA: TGTGCCAGCTCACCACGTCTCGGTTCCTACGAGCAGTACTTC.

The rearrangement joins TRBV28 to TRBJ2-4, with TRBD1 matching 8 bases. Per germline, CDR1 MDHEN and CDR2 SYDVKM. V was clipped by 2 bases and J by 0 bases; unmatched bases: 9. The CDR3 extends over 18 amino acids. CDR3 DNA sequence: TGTGCCAGCAGTTTACAGGGGGCCTCCCGACTAGCCAAAAACATTCAGTACTTC. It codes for CASSLQGASRLAKNIQYF.

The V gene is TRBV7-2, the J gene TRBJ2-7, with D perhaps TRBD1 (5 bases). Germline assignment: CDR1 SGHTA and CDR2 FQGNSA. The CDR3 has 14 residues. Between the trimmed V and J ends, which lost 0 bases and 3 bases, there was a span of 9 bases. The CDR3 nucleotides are TGTGCCAGCAGCTTAGCTGCAGGGTTCTACGAGCAGTACGTC. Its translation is CASSLAAGFYEQYV.

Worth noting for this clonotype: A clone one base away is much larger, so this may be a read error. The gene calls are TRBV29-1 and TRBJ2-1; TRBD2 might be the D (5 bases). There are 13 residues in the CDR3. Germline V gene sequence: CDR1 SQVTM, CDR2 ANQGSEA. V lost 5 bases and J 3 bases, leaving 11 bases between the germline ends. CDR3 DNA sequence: TGCAGCGTTAGGTCTAGCAGCTACAATGAGCAGTTCTTC. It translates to CSVRSSSYNEQFF.

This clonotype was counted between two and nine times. In DNA, the CDR3 is TGTGCCAGCAGCCAAGAATTCCCCACTGGGTCCTACGAGCAGTACTTC. Protein product: CASSQEFPTGSYEQYF. The chain recombines TRBV3-1 with TRBJ2-7; no definite D call. Trimming removed 0 bases at V and 1 base at J, with 13 bases between. This CDR3 is built from 16 residues. Germline V lookup: CDR1 LGHDT, CDR2 YNNKEL (reference sequence).

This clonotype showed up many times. The CDR3 loop is CSSYSGRSTDTQYF. The CDR3 DNA follows: TGCAGCTCATATAGCGGGAGGAGCACAGATACGCAGTATTTT. The chain combines TRBV29-1 with TRBJ2-3, with 10 bases identical to TRBD2. The CDR3 is made up of 14 amino acids. The germline CDR1 and CDR2 sequences are SQVTM and ANQGSEA. Unmatched junction bases numbered 5, after V lost 8 bases and J lost 0 bases.

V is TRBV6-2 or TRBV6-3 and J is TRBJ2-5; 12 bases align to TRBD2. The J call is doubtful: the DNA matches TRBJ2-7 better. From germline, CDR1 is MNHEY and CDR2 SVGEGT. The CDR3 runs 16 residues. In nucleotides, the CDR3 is TGTGCCAGTACCCGAAACGGACTAGCGGGATACGACGAGCAGTACTTC. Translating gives CASTRNGLAGYDEQYF.

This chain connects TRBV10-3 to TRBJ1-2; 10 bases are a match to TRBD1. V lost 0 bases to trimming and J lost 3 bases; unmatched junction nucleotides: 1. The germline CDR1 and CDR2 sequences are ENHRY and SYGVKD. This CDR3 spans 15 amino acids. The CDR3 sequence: CAISESTGGYYGYTF. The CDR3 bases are TGTGCCATCAGTGAGTCGACAGGGGGCTACTATGGCTACACCTTC.

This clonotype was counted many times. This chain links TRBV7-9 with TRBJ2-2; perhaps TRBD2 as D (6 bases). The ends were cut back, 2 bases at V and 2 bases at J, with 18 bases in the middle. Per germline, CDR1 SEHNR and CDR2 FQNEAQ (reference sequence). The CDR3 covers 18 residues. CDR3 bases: TGTGCCAGCAGCTTATCAGATGGGACTCTTTCAAACACCGGGGAGCTGTTTTTT. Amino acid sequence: CASSLSDGTLSNTGELFF. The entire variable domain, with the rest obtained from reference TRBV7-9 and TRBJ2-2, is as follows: DTGVSQNPRHKITKRGQNVTFRCDPISEHNRLYWYRQTLGQGPEFLTYFQNEAQLEKSRLLSDRFSAERPKGSFSTLEIQRTEQGDSAMYLCASSLSDGTLSNTGELFFGEGSRLTVL.

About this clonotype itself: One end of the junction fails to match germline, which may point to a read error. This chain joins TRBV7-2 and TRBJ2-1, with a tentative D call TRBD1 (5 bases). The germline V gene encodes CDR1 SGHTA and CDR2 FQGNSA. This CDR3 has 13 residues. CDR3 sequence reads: CASTQGVVNEQLF. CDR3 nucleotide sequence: TGTGCCAGCACCCAAGGGGTTGTCAATGAGCAGCTCTTC.

The CDR3 here is CASSRGAGANTGELFF. CDR3 sequence (DNA): TGCGCCAGCAGCAGGGGCGCGGGTGCGAACACCGGGGAGCTGTTTTTT. The chain uses TRBV4-1 and TRBJ2-2; D may correspond to TRBD1 or TRBD2 (5 bases each). V was shortened by 5 bases and J by 0 bases, with 13 bases between the two germline ends. Germline V CDR1 and CDR2: MGHRA, YSYEKL. There are 16 residues in the CDR3.

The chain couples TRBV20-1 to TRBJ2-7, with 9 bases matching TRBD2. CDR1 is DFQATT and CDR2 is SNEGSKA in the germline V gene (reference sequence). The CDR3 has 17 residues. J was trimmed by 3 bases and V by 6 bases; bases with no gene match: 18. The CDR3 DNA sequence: TGCAGTGCCCCTGCAGGGGCAAGACTAGCGGACTTCTACGAGCAGTACTTC. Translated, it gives CSAPAGARLADFYEQYF.

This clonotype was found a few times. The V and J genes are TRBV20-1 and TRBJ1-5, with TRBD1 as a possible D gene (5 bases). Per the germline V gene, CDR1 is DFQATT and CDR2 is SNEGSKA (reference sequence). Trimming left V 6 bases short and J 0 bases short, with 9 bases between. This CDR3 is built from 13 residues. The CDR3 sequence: CSASQDSNQPQHF. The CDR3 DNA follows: TGCAGTGCGTCACAGGATAGCAATCAGCCCCAGCATTTT.

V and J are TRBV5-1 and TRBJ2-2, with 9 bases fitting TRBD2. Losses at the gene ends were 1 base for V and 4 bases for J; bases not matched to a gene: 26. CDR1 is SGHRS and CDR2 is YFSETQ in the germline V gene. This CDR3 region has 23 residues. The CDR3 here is CASSLTLLSGSPNRKVLTGELFF. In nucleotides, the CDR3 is TGCGCCAGCAGCTTGACGCTTCTTAGCGGGAGTCCGAATCGTAAGGTCCTCACCGGGGAGCTGTTTTTT. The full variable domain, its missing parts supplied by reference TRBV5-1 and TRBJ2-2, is KAGVTQTPRYLIKTRGQQVTLSCSPISGHRSVSWYQQTPGQGLQFLFEYFSETQRNKGNFPGRFSGRQFSNSRSEMNVSTLELGDSALYLCASSLTLLSGSPNRKVLTGELFFGEGSRLTVL.

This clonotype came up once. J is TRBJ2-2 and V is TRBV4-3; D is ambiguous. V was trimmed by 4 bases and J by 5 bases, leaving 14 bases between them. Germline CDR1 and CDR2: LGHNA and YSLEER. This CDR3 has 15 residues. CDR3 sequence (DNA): TGCGCCAGCAGCCGAGACCTAAGCTCTACCGGGGAGCTGTTTTTT. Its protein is CASSRDLSSTGELFF.